This TCR beta chain was recorded in a study of CD8+ T cells in alopecia areata. Whole-study results and caveats: Relative to normal scalp, lesional scalp, especially alopecia totalis/universalis, showed higher clonality. Sharing of TCR sequences between patients (possibly for HLA-related reasons) was less clear than in mice.

The germline V gene encodes CDR1 LNHNV and CDR2 YYDKDF (reference sequence). The V gene lost 0 bases and the J gene lost 5 bases, with 10 bases spanning the gap. This CDR3 is built from 14 residues. Extraction and reverse transcription of RNA yielded cDNA as the sequencing template. Clones were sequenced by immunoSEQ multiplex PCR, and TCRdb holds only the in-frame ones, with some missing. Of approximately 210,000 clones in the sample, 60% are singletons; the top ten hold approximately 1%. Details on this clone: The antigen remains unidentified.

The treatment here: oral pan-JAK inhibitor, 5-10 mg twice daily. This receptor was obtained from a human donor with alopecia areata. Specimen: CD4+ T cells sorted from blood, collected at week 24, from a patient treated with tofacitinib. The chain is built from TRBV15 and TRBJ2-5; D gene uncertain. The CDR3 sequence is CATSRDQLEETQYF. CDR3 in DNA: TGTGCCACCAGCAGAGATCAATTGGAGGAGACCCAGTACTTC. The full variable domain, its missing parts supplied by reference TRBV15 and TRBJ2-5, is DAMVIQNPRYQVTQFGKPVTLSCSQTLNHNVMYWYQQKSSQAPKLLFHYYDKDFNNEADTPDNFQSRRPNTSFCFLDIRSPGLGDTAMYLCATSRDQLEETQYFGPGTRLLVL.